Listed below are T cell receptor beta chains from one sample, sequenced in a study of radiotherapy plus CTLA-4 blockade in lung cancer. Assay: immunoSEQ multiplex PCR; the TCRdb copy retains only in-frame clones and omits some. This table holds roughly 71,000 clones, 78% found once. Here the sequenced sample was peripheral blood, taken from a patient treated with radiotherapy plus ipilimumab. These receptor sequences come from a human donor with non-small cell lung cancer who had a complete response to radiotherapy plus ipilimumab. Both conserved end residues are part of each CDR3. The order of the fields is D gene, clone size, J gene, V gene, CDR3 protein, CDR3 DNA. A D gene is named only where the DNA matches it firmly. A row's size may be missing; if present it is once, few, many or a size class.

d_call: TRBD1
clone_size: NA
j_call: TRBJ1-2
v_call: TRBV18
cdr3_aa: CASSPLARGNYGYTF
cdr3_nt: TGTGCCAGCTCACCACTGGCCAGGGGGAACTATGGCTACACCTTC

d_call: TRBD1
clone_size: NA
j_call: TRBJ1-4
v_call: TRBV7-9
cdr3_aa: CASSLERQGGGKLFF
cdr3_nt: TGTGCCAGCAGCTTAGAGCGACAGGGGGGAGGAAAACTGTTTTTT

d_call: NA
clone_size: NA
j_call: TRBJ2-3
v_call: TRBV7-2
cdr3_aa: CASSPGTSLDTQYF
cdr3_nt: TGTGCCAGCAGTCCCGGGACTTCCCTAGATACGCAGTATTTT

d_call: TRBD1
clone_size: NA
j_call: TRBJ1-1
v_call: TRBV27
cdr3_aa: CASSFLVRPTGSGEAFF
cdr3_nt: TGTGCCAGCAGTTTCTTGGTCAGGCCGACAGGGTCGGGGGAAGCTTTCTTT

d_call: NA
clone_size: NA
j_call: TRBJ2-4
v_call: TRBV6-1
cdr3_aa: CAILPVAKNIQYF
cdr3_nt: TGTGCCATCCTGCCGGTCGCCAAAAACATTCAGTACTTC

d_call: TRBD1
clone_size: NA
j_call: TRBJ1-2
v_call: TRBV5-1
cdr3_aa: CASSSDRGGYGYTF
cdr3_nt: TGCGCCAGCAGCTCAGACAGGGGAGGCTATGGCTACACCTTC

d_call: NA
clone_size: few
j_call: TRBJ2-1
v_call: TRBV19
cdr3_aa: CASSNRDLRRNEQFF
cdr3_nt: TGTGCCAGTAGTAATCGGGACTTGCGTCGTAATGAGCAGTTCTTC

d_call: NA
clone_size: NA
j_call: TRBJ1-2
v_call: TRBV5-5
cdr3_aa: CASTFEGTSNYGYTF
cdr3_nt: TGTGCCAGCACTTTTGAGGGGACGTCCAACTATGGCTACACCTTC

d_call: NA
clone_size: NA
j_call: TRBJ2-7
v_call: TRBV7-6
cdr3_aa: CASSLGQGWYEQYF
cdr3_nt: TGTGCCAGCAGCTTAGGGCAAGGCTGGTACGAGCAGTACTTC

d_call: NA
clone_size: large
j_call: TRBJ1-5
v_call: TRBV19
cdr3_aa: CASSIDGYQPQHF
cdr3_nt: TGTGCCAGTAGTATAGATGGTTATCAGCCCCAGCATTTT

d_call: TRBD1
clone_size: few
j_call: TRBJ2-4
v_call: TRBV11-3
cdr3_aa: CASSFKQGGWEYF
cdr3_nt: TGTGCCAGCAGCTTTAAACAGGGGGGCTGGGAGTACTTC

d_call: NA
clone_size: NA
j_call: TRBJ2-5
v_call: TRBV15
cdr3_aa: CATMVSVLETQYF
cdr3_nt: TGTGCCACCATGGTTAGCGTCCTTGAGACCCAGTACTTC

d_call: NA
clone_size: NA
j_call: TRBJ2-1
v_call: TRBV9
cdr3_aa: CASGAAYNEQFF
cdr3_nt: TGTGCCAGCGGAGCCGCCTACAATGAGCAGTTCTTC

d_call: TRBD1
clone_size: NA
j_call: TRBJ1-4
v_call: TRBV5-1
cdr3_aa: CASSPATGVATNEKLFF
cdr3_nt: TGCGCCAGCAGCCCGGCGACAGGGGTAGCAACTAATGAAAAACTGTTTTTT

d_call: NA
clone_size: NA
j_call: TRBJ2-2
v_call: TRBV18
cdr3_aa: CASSTVGANTGELFF
cdr3_nt: TGTGCCAGCTCAACCGTCGGGGCGAACACCGGGGAGCTGTTTTTT

d_call: NA
clone_size: few
j_call: TRBJ2-2
v_call: TRBV7-2
cdr3_aa: CASSLGQNPGELFF
cdr3_nt: TGTGCCAGCAGCTTAGGACAGAATCCCGGGGAGCTGTTTTTT

d_call: NA
clone_size: NA
j_call: TRBJ2-2
v_call: TRBV18
cdr3_aa: CASSPPARAGPTGELFF
cdr3_nt: TGTGCCAGCTCACCACCGGCCCGGGCAGGGCCCACCGGGGAGCTGTTTTTT

d_call: TRBD1
clone_size: NA
j_call: TRBJ1-2
v_call: TRBV6-1
cdr3_aa: CASSEVKGAGGYTF
cdr3_nt: TGTGCCAGCAGTGAAGTAAAGGGGGCGGGTGGCTACACCTTC

d_call: NA
clone_size: NA
j_call: TRBJ1-1
v_call: TRBV11-2
cdr3_aa: CASSLDRRDTEAFF
cdr3_nt: TGTGCCAGCAGCTTAGATCGCCGGGACACTGAAGCTTTCTTT

d_call: TRBD2
clone_size: NA
j_call: TRBJ2-1
v_call: TRBV12-5
cdr3_aa: CASETSVSYEQFF
cdr3_nt: TGTGCTAGTGAGACTAGCGTGAGCTATGAGCAGTTCTTC

d_call: NA
clone_size: NA
j_call: TRBJ1-4
v_call: TRBV10-3
cdr3_aa: CATKGTHEKLFF
cdr3_nt: TGTGCCACCAAGGGGACCCACGAAAAACTGTTTTTT

d_call: TRBD1
clone_size: NA
j_call: TRBJ1-5
v_call: TRBV7-9
cdr3_aa: CASGTAYSNQPQHF
cdr3_nt: TGTGCCAGCGGGACAGCATATAGCAATCAGCCCCAGCATTTT

d_call: NA
clone_size: once
j_call: TRBJ1-2
v_call: TRBV28
cdr3_aa: CASSLFGGGGEYGYTF
cdr3_nt: TGTGCCAGCAGTTTATTTGGGGGCGGAGGAGAGTATGGCTACACCTTC

d_call: TRBD1
clone_size: NA
j_call: TRBJ1-4
v_call: TRBV6-6
cdr3_aa: CASSYSPGTADEKLFF
cdr3_nt: TGTGCCAGCAGTTACTCCCCCGGGACAGCAGATGAAAAACTGTTTTTT

d_call: NA
clone_size: once
j_call: TRBJ2-2
v_call: TRBV6-4
cdr3_aa: CASSASSGAGELFF
cdr3_nt: TGTGCCAGCAGTGCATCGTCCGGGGCCGGGGAGCTGTTTTTT

d_call: NA
clone_size: NA
j_call: TRBJ1-5
v_call: TRBV5-4
cdr3_aa: CASSADRDQPQHF
cdr3_nt: TGTGCCAGCAGCGCGGACCGCGATCAGCCCCAGCATTTT

d_call: NA
clone_size: NA
j_call: TRBJ1-5
v_call: TRBV29-1
cdr3_aa: CSVGDYNQPQHF
cdr3_nt: TGCAGCGTGGGGGACTACAATCAGCCCCAGCATTTT

d_call: NA
clone_size: NA
j_call: TRBJ1-5
v_call: TRBV27
cdr3_aa: CASRPGTSYSNQPQHF
cdr3_nt: TGTGCCAGCAGACCGGGGACCTCCTATAGCAATCAGCCCCAGCATTTT

d_call: TRBD2
clone_size: few
j_call: TRBJ2-2
v_call: TRBV18
cdr3_aa: CASSPGTSGTGELFF
cdr3_nt: TGTGCCAGCTCACCGGGGACTAGCGGTACCGGGGAGCTGTTTTTT

d_call: NA
clone_size: medium-sized
j_call: TRBJ1-6
v_call: TRBV19
cdr3_aa: CASSRDFLNNSPLHF
cdr3_nt: TGTGCCAGTAGTCGTGATTTTCTTAATAATTCACCCCTCCACTTT

d_call: NA
clone_size: NA
j_call: TRBJ2-7
v_call: TRBV5-1
cdr3_aa: CASSLETGDTYEQYF
cdr3_nt: TGCGCCAGCAGCTTAGAAACCGGGGACACCTACGAGCAGTACTTC

d_call: TRBD1
clone_size: NA
j_call: TRBJ1-1
v_call: TRBV5-4
cdr3_aa: CASSLDAGGTEAFF
cdr3_nt: TGTGCCAGCAGCTTGGACGCAGGGGGCACTGAAGCTTTCTTT

d_call: NA
clone_size: few
j_call: TRBJ1-2
v_call: TRBV7-9
cdr3_aa: CASSLDEGRNYGYTF
cdr3_nt: TGTGCCAGCAGCTTAGATGAAGGGAGAAACTATGGCTACACCTTC

d_call: NA
clone_size: NA
j_call: TRBJ2-5
v_call: TRBV9
cdr3_aa: CASSSTSRETQYF
cdr3_nt: TGTGCCAGCAGCTCCACATCACGGGAGACCCAGTACTTC

d_call: TRBD1
clone_size: few
j_call: TRBJ1-2
v_call: TRBV30
cdr3_aa: CAWSVLRTGGYGYTF
cdr3_nt: TGTGCCTGGAGTGTCCTGAGGACAGGCGGGTATGGCTACACCTTC

d_call: NA
clone_size: few
j_call: TRBJ1-2
v_call: TRBV6-1
cdr3_aa: CASSNRYGYTF
cdr3_nt: TGTGCCAGCAGTAACCGGTATGGCTACACCTTC

d_call: NA
clone_size: once
j_call: TRBJ1-4
v_call: TRBV4-1
cdr3_aa: CASSEGRAEKLFF
cdr3_nt: TGCGCCAGCAGCGAGGGGAGGGCTGAAAAACTGTTTTTT

d_call: NA
clone_size: NA
j_call: TRBJ1-1
v_call: TRBV11-2
cdr3_aa: CASSLADPAGRTEAFF
cdr3_nt: TGTGCCAGCAGCTTAGCCGACCCAGCAGGGAGAACTGAAGCTTTCTTT

d_call: NA
clone_size: few
j_call: TRBJ1-4
v_call: TRBV28
cdr3_aa: CATHSGPSEKLFF
cdr3_nt: TGTGCCACGCACAGCGGACCAAGCGAAAAACTGTTTTTT

d_call: TRBD2
clone_size: NA
j_call: TRBJ2-1
v_call: TRBV19
cdr3_aa: CASRSLGGLSGGASNEQFF
cdr3_nt: TGTGCCAGTAGATCCCTCGGCGGGCTTAGCGGGGGGGCCAGCAATGAGCAGTTCTTC

d_call: TRBD1
clone_size: NA
j_call: TRBJ2-7
v_call: TRBV18
cdr3_aa: CASSIWDRGNYEQYF
cdr3_nt: TGTGCCAGCTCAATCTGGGACAGGGGAAATTACGAGCAGTACTTC

d_call: TRBD1
clone_size: NA
j_call: TRBJ1-3
v_call: TRBV5-1
cdr3_aa: CASSPLGQNSGNTIYF
cdr3_nt: TGCGCCAGCAGCCCCCTGGGACAGAACTCTGGAAACACCATATATTTT

d_call: NA
clone_size: NA
j_call: TRBJ2-3
v_call: TRBV5-1
cdr3_aa: CASSLVGGGRGGTQYF
cdr3_nt: TGCGCCAGCAGCTTGGTAGGAGGGGGCCGAGGCGGTACGCAGTATTTT

d_call: NA
clone_size: once
j_call: TRBJ2-7
v_call: TRBV5-6
cdr3_aa: CASSLGTGSSYEQYF
cdr3_nt: TGTGCCAGCAGCTTGGGGACGGGAAGCTCCTACGAGCAGTACTTC

d_call: TRBD2
clone_size: NA
j_call: TRBJ2-5
v_call: TRBV9
cdr3_aa: CASSLRLAGPQETQYF
cdr3_nt: TGTGCCAGCAGCCTCCGACTAGCGGGGCCCCAAGAGACCCAGTACTTC

d_call: TRBD2
clone_size: NA
j_call: TRBJ2-7
v_call: TRBV27
cdr3_aa: CASSPHDIAGGPHEQYF
cdr3_nt: TGTGCCAGCAGTCCCCATGATATAGCGGGGGGGCCACACGAGCAGTACTTC

d_call: NA
clone_size: NA
j_call: TRBJ1-1
v_call: TRBV11-2
cdr3_aa: CASSLAGSVATEAFF
cdr3_nt: TGTGCCAGCAGCTTAGCTGGGTCCGTGGCCACTGAAGCTTTCTTT

d_call: NA
clone_size: NA
j_call: TRBJ1-3
v_call: TRBV25-1
cdr3_aa: CASSEKDGPPANTIYF
cdr3_nt: TGTGCCAGCAGTGAAAAAGATGGGCCGCCGGCGAACACCATATATTTT

d_call: NA
clone_size: NA
j_call: TRBJ2-1
v_call: TRBV9
cdr3_aa: CASSVGQRGYNEQFF
cdr3_nt: TGTGCCAGCAGCGTAGGACAGAGAGGCTACAATGAGCAGTTCTTC

d_call: NA
clone_size: NA
j_call: TRBJ1-2
v_call: TRBV6-5
cdr3_aa: CASRGSNYGYTF
cdr3_nt: TGTGCCAGCCGAGGTTCTAACTATGGCTACACCTTC

d_call: NA
clone_size: NA
j_call: TRBJ1-5
v_call: TRBV15
cdr3_aa: CATSRSRQTPNQPQHF
cdr3_nt: TGTGCCACCAGCAGATCTCGACAGACACCCAATCAGCCCCAGCATTTT

d_call: NA
clone_size: medium-sized
j_call: TRBJ1-4
v_call: TRBV4-3
cdr3_aa: CASSQEEPRSGGNEKLFF
cdr3_nt: TGCGCCAGCAGCCAAGAAGAGCCGCGGTCAGGTGGTAATGAAAAACTGTTTTTT

d_call: NA
clone_size: NA
j_call: TRBJ1-1
v_call: TRBV10-2
cdr3_aa: CASRWDGNTEAFF
cdr3_nt: TGCGCCAGCAGATGGGACGGGAACACTGAAGCTTTCTTT

d_call: TRBD2
clone_size: NA
j_call: TRBJ2-1
v_call: TRBV7-2
cdr3_aa: CASSLTSGGGYNEQFF
cdr3_nt: TGTGCCAGCAGCCTTACTAGCGGGGGGGGTTACAATGAGCAGTTCTTC